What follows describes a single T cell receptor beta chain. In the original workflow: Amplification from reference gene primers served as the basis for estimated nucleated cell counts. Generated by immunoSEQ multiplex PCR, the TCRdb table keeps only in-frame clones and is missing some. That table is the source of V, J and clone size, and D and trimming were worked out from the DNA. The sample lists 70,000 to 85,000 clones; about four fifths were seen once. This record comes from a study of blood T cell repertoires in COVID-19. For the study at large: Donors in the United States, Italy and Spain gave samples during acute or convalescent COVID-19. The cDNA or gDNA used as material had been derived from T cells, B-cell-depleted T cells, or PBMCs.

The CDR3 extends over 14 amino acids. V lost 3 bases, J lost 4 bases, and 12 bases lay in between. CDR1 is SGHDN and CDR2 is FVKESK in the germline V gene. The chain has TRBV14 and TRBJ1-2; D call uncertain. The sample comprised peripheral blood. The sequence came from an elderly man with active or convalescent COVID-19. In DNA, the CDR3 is TGTGCCAGCAGCCATCTAGACGGGAGCTATGGCTACACCTTC. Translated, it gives CASSHLDGSYGYTF.